Following are 18 T cell receptor beta chains from one sample sequenced in a study of cytomegalovirus exposure and HLA in healthy donors. The repertoire was sequenced with immunoSEQ multiplex PCR; TCRdb's copy has only in-frame clones and lacks some. Of roughly 260,000 clones listed, almost 90% are singletons. The sample consisted of PBMCs. Every receptor here comes from a woman between 18 and 29 years old in good health and CMV-seronegative.

V is TRBV7-8 and J is TRBJ1-2; no reliable D call. The germline V gene encodes CDR1 SGHVS and CDR2 FQNEAQ. This CDR3 region has 13 residues. V shed 0 bases and J shed 7 bases, with 9 bases lying between them. The CDR3 loop is CASSLALEFGYTF. The CDR3 DNA sequence: TGTGCCAGCAGCTTAGCGTTGGAGTTTGGCTACACCTTC.

This clone was recorded once. The chain has TRBV29-1 and TRBJ2-3, with D possibly being TRBD2 (6 bases). CDR1 is SQVTM, CDR2 ANQGSEA, per germline. The CDR3 is made up of 16 amino acids. The V end was cut by 1 base, the J end by 1 base, with 15 bases between. CDR3 residues: CSVEGSGGVGTDTQYF. The CDR3 DNA reads as TGCAGCGTTGAAGGAAGTGGAGGGGTGGGCACAGATACGCAGTATTTT.

The J gene is TRBJ1-2, the V gene TRBV2, with 7 positions matching TRBD1. V lost 0 bases, J lost 4 bases, and 5 bases stayed unmatched. The CDR3 is 15 amino acids. CDR1 is SNHLY, CDR2 FYNNEI, per germline. CDR3 in amino acids: CASSEATDRIYGYTF. As DNA, the CDR3 is TGTGCCAGCAGTGAAGCAACGGACAGGATCTATGGCTACACCTTC.

The chain uses TRBV28 and TRBJ2-7; D is possibly TRBD1 (6 bases). The CDR3 is 13 residues long. Germline lookup yields CDR1 MDHEN and CDR2 SYDVKM. V was clipped by 5 bases and J by 5 bases, with 13 bases between them. The CDR3 DNA is TGTGCCAGCAGTCCCGACAGGACCAACGAGCAGTACGTC. Amino acid sequence: CASSPDRTNEQYV.

The chain uses TRBV4-3 and TRBJ2-5; 7 nucleotides line up with TRBD1. V lost 2 bases and J lost 1; bases outside the gene matches: 4. There are 15 residues in the CDR3. Germline CDR1 LGHNA, CDR2 YSLEER. CDR3 residues: CASSQRDRPQETQYF. The CDR3 nucleotides read TGCGCCAGCAGCCAACGGGACAGACCCCAAGAGACCCAGTACTTC.

V is TRBV28 and J is TRBJ2-1; D gene uncertain. The CDR3 is 11 residues long. Germline CDR1 reads MDHEN; CDR2 reads SYDVKM. With 3 bases removed from V and 7 bases from J, the gap between germline ends came to 4 bases. As DNA, the CDR3 is TGTGCCAGCAGTTTCGAGAATGAGCAGTTCTTC. It encodes CASSFENEQFF.

This chain joins TRBV28 and TRBJ2-7; 7 bases map to TRBD1. Trimming cost V 4 bases and J 1 base; bases outside gene matches: 10. CDR1 is MDHEN, CDR2 SYDVKM, per germline. This CDR3 is 16 amino acids long. The CDR3 region is CASSSTGAGLSYEQYF. The DNA of the CDR3 is TGTGCCAGCAGTTCTACAGGGGCCGGTTTGTCCTACGAGCAGTACTTC.

In DNA, the CDR3 is TGTGCCAGTAGTGCAGGGGGCGGCACAGATACGCAGTATTTT. This codes for CASSAGGGTDTQYF. This chain joins TRBV19 and TRBJ2-3, with 8 bases lining up with TRBD1. V was clipped by 5 bases and J by 1 base; unmatched bases: 2. Per the germline V gene, CDR1 is LNHDA and CDR2 is SQIVND (reference sequence). The CDR3 runs to 14 residues.

This chain connects TRBV7-2 to TRBJ1-1; tentatively, D is TRBD1 (5 bases). Trimming took off 5 bases at V and 1 base at J, with 11 bases between the two ends. Germline V lookup: CDR1 SGHTA, CDR2 FQGNSA. This CDR3 region has 14 residues. The DNA for the CDR3 is TGTGCCAGCAGCCCAGGGTGGAGGAACACTGAAGCTTTCTTT. Encoded protein: CASSPGWRNTEAFF.

V is TRBV19 and J is TRBJ2-1, with 10 positions matching TRBD2. The CDR3 is 15 residues long. The ends lost 5 bases at V and 9 bases at J; junction bases unmatched: 10. Germline CDR1 reads LNHDA; CDR2 reads SQIVND (reference sequence). The CDR3 region has the DNA TGTGCCAGTAGTCGTAGCGGGGGGCCCTCCGGTGAGCAGTTCTTC. Its protein is CASSRSGGPSGEQFF.

The V gene is TRBV4-1, the J gene TRBJ2-3; D possibly corresponds to TRBD1 (5 bases). Germline CDR1 and CDR2: MGHRA and YSYEKL. Deletions cut 0 bases from V and 5 bases from J, with 6 bases between. CDR3 length equals 13 residues. The CDR3: CASSQDRGDTQYF. CDR3 DNA: TGCGCCAGCAGCCAAGATAGGGGAGATACGCAGTATTTT.

The chain is built from TRBV7-9 and TRBJ1-2, with 7 bases aligning to TRBD1. The V gene's germline CDR1 is SEHNR and CDR2 FQNEAQ (reference sequence). The CDR3 consists of 15 residues. The V gene end was trimmed by 5 bases and the J gene end by 2 bases; junction bases not matched to a gene: 8. The CDR3 region is CASSPTDRVNYGYTF. In DNA form, the CDR3 reads TGTGCCAGCAGCCCGACCGACAGGGTAAACTATGGCTACACCTTC.

The chain couples TRBV4-3 to TRBJ1-1, with TRBD1 identical over 9 bases. The length of the CDR3 is 14 residues. In germline, CDR1 is LGHNA, CDR2 YSLEER. The V gene end was trimmed by 1 base and the J gene end by 11 bases; junction bases not matched to a gene: 8. The CDR3 nucleotides read TGCGCCAGCAGCCAAGGGACAGGGGAATTCGCGGCTTTCTTT. It yields the protein CASSQGTGEFAAFF.

The rearrangement joins TRBV18 to TRBJ2-5; D gene ambiguous. Trimming took off 3 bases at V and 1 base at J, with 12 bases between the two ends. Per the germline V gene, CDR1 is KGHSH and CDR2 is LQKENI. This CDR3 contains 15 residues. The CDR3 sequence is CASSPTMAAQETQYF. The CDR3, as DNA: TGTGCCAGCTCACCTACCATGGCCGCCCAAGAGACCCAGTACTTC. The whole variable domain, filled in from reference TRBV18 and TRBJ2-5, reads NAGVMQNPRHLVRRRGQEARLRCSPMKGHSHVYWYRQLPEEGLKFMVYLQKENIIDESGMPKERFSAEFPKEGPSILRIQQVVRGDSAAYFCASSPTMAAQETQYFGPGTRLLVL.

A single count supports this clone. The chain links TRBV5-4 to TRBJ1-1; no clear D gene. Germline CDR1 is SGHNT and CDR2 is YYREEE (reference sequence). V lost 0 bases to trimming and J lost 1 base, with 7 bases between them. The CDR3 contains 14 residues. The CDR3 protein is CASSLAVANTEAFF. The CDR3, as DNA: TGTGCCAGCAGCTTGGCCGTAGCGAACACTGAAGCTTTCTTT.

Regarding this clone: At one end, the junction sequence differs from germline, possibly due to a read error. J is TRBJ2-7 and V is TRBV5-4, with TRBD1 matching over 9 bases. The CDR3 spans 13 residues. The germline CDR1 and CDR2 sequences are SGHNT and YYREEE (reference sequence). DNA of the CDR3: TGCGCCAGCAGCCAGGGGACAGGGAACGAGCAGTACTTC. It codes for CASSQGTGNEQYF.

V gene TRBV6-1 combines with J gene TRBJ2-1; 11 bases line up with TRBD1. The germline V gene encodes CDR1 MNHNS and CDR2 SASEGT. Trimming at V came to 4 bases and at J to 7 bases, leaving 9 bases not matched to a gene. The CDR3 length is 16 residues. The CDR3 loop reads CASSVSGQGARNEQFF. In DNA form, the CDR3 reads TGTGCCAGCAGTGTATCAGGACAGGGGGCACGGAATGAGCAGTTCTTC.

The V call is TRBV2, the J call TRBJ2-1; 9 positions match TRBD1. Germline trimming cut 5 bases from V and 4 bases from J; bases unmatched to any gene: 9. CDR1 and CDR2 from the germline V gene are SNHLY and FYNNEI. This CDR3 comprises 16 residues. CDR3 sequence (DNA): TGTGCCAGCAGTCCCATTGACAGGGGGATTTACAATGAGCAGTTCTTC. Translating gives CASSPIDRGIYNEQFF.